These T cell receptor beta chains were read from a single sample in a study of blood T cell repertoires in COVID-19. The protocol was immunoSEQ multiplex PCR, while the TCRdb copy is restricted to in-frame clones and leaves out a portion. In the table there are hundreds of thousands of clones, over 80% of which are singletons. The specimen sequenced was peripheral blood. These receptor sequences come from a woman under 40 with COVID-19, enrolled during active disease. The CDR3 runs from the conserved cysteine through the conserved F or W. D genes are given only for firm matches. Size is omitted from some rows. Given values are once, few, many or a class for expanded clones.

D	V	J	size	CDR3	DNA
TRBD2	TRBV11-2	TRBJ2-1	once	CASSSTGLAGYSQFF	TGTGCCAGCAGCTCGACTGGACTAGCGGGGTATTCTCAGTTCTTC
TRBD2	TRBV5-4	TRBJ2-2	-	CASGGLAGGSGELFF	TGTGCCAGCGGGGGACTAGCGGGAGGGTCCGGGGAGCTGTTTTTT
-	TRBV12-3/TRBV12-4	TRBJ1-1	-	CASSWRGTTEAFF	TGTGCCAGCAGTTGGCGGGGAACCACTGAAGCTTTCTTT
TRBD1	TRBV6-2/TRBV6-3	TRBJ2-7	-	CASSVNPGQLLRYEQYF	TGTGCCAGCAGTGTGAACCCGGGACAGCTTCTCCGTTACGAGCAGTACTTC
TRBD2	TRBV7-9	TRBJ2-5	-	CASSVIITSGGETQYF	TGTGCCAGCAGCGTCATTATAACTAGCGGGGGAGAGACCCAGTACTTC
TRBD1	TRBV19	TRBJ2-2	-	CASRDRGGTGELFF	TGTGCCAGTAGGGACAGGGGAGGGACCGGGGAGCTGTTTTTT
-	TRBV6-6	TRBJ2-7	-	CASSSAGAQASYEQYF	TGTGCCAGCAGCTCGGCGGGGGCCCAGGCGTCCTACGAGCAGTACTTC
-	TRBV9	TRBJ2-7	-	CASSAGDSWSEQYF	TGTGCCAGCAGCGCTGGAGATAGTTGGAGCGAGCAGTACTTC
TRBD2	TRBV11-2	TRBJ2-2	-	CASSLTSGRAPGELFF	TGTGCCAGCAGCTTGACTAGCGGGAGGGCCCCCGGGGAGCTGTTTTTT
-	TRBV15	TRBJ2-3	-	CATSRHPGQSTDTQYF	TGTGCCACCAGCAGACATCCTGGACAGAGCACAGATACGCAGTATTTT
TRBD2	TRBV5-4	TRBJ2-6	-	CASSERGGPLYSGANVLTF	TGTGCCAGCAGTGAACGGGGGGGACCCCTTTACTCTGGGGCCAACGTCCTGACTTTC
TRBD1	TRBV4-3	TRBJ1-2	-	CASSQGGTGPLYGYTF	TGCGCCAGCAGCCAAGGAGGGACAGGGCCCCTCTATGGCTACACCTTC
-	TRBV6-6	TRBJ1-6	-	CASSYREGNSPLHF	TGTGCCAGCAGTTACCGGGAAGGCAATTCACCCCTCCACTTT
-	TRBV7-2	TRBJ2-5	-	CASSLEYETQYF	TGTGCCAGCAGCTTAGAATATGAGACCCAGTACTTC
-	TRBV18	TRBJ2-3	-	CASSQGPPDTQYF	TGTGCCAGCTCACAGGGGCCCCCAGATACGCAGTATTTT
TRBD2	TRBV5-1	TRBJ2-5	-	CASSLRTSGGEETQYF	TGCGCCAGCAGCTTGAGGACTAGCGGGGGAGAAGAGACCCAGTACTTC
-	TRBV3-1/TRBV3-2	TRBJ2-1	-	CASSQMRGSSYNEQFF	TGTGCCAGCAGTCAGATGAGGGGGAGCTCCTACAATGAGCAGTTCTTC
-	TRBV5-4	TRBJ2-3	-	CASSLGRGGDTQYF	TGTGCCAGCAGCTTGGGCAGGGGAGGGGATACGCAGTATTTT
TRBD1	TRBV4-3	TRBJ1-6	-	CASSQRSGQANNSPLHF	TGCGCCAGCAGCCAACGTTCGGGACAGGCAAATAATTCACCCCTCCACTTT
TRBD2	TRBV18	TRBJ2-5	-	CASSPSQGGRETQYF	TGTGCCAGCTCACCTTCTCAGGGAGGGCGGGAGACCCAGTACTTC
-	TRBV3-1/TRBV3-2	TRBJ1-1	few	CASSLLGAEAFF	TGTGCCAGCAGCCTTCTAGGCGCTGAAGCTTTCTTT
-	TRBV19	TRBJ2-2	-	CASSLLPRTGELFF	TGTGCCAGTAGTCTCCTACCACGCACCGGGGAGCTGTTTTTT
TRBD2	TRBV5-1	TRBJ2-1	-	CASSSGLAGTYNEQFF	TGCGCCAGCAGCTCCGGACTAGCGGGAACCTACAATGAGCAGTTCTTC